The T cell receptor beta chain described here comes from a study of blood T cells in healthy people across ages (dated by TCRdb to the mid-2010s). General notes on the study: In model experiments, roughly one uniquely barcoded TCR beta cDNA molecule per two T cells was captured by template switching. To track age-related changes in TCR beta repertoire diversity, the study relied on deep sequencing normalized with unique cDNA molecular identifiers. Four age groups were formed from the donors: young (average roughly 16 years), middle-aged (approximately 39), aged (approximately 60) and long-lived (less than 85). The study analyzed two additional independent replicas of 1 million unique cDNA reads from the same blood draw for two donors, one aged 18 to 29 and one aged 80 or older.

The library came from 5' RACE. The sequencer listed for this sample is Illumina HiSeq 2500. A second PCR of roughly 7 to 11 cycles was performed with a sample-barcoded 5' primer and a J-beta primer mix. Each TCR beta cDNA molecule received a unique molecular identifier from a template-switch 5' adaptor carrying 12 random nucleotides. Each sample yielded at least 3 million CDR3-containing paired-end reads. First-strand cDNA was synthesized from all RNA with the Mint cDNA synthesis kit, primed by a TRBC-specific oligonucleotide. After uracil-DNA glycosylase treatment, a first 18-cycle PCR used universal primers M1SS and BC2_uni_R on all cDNA. In the paper's pipeline: For normalization, 1 million high-quality reads were randomly selected from each sample, with every read carrying a distinct molecular identifier. Reads sharing molecular identifiers were discarded rather than binned into consensus sequences. MiTCR, with a Q25 quality threshold and the strictest error-elimination algorithm, was used for CDR3 identification, clonotype clustering and error correction. Lower-bound total TCR beta diversity was estimated with a nonparametric unseen species model using Euler transformation. Starting from the raw public reads, TCRdb applied fastp trimming at Q25, assembled clones with MiXCR and retained in-frame beta chains. One record per CDR3 amino acid sequence lists the most common genes and DNA. The V and J calls, along with clone size, are taken from TCRdb and not from the paper's own processing. A total of some 890,000 distinct CDR3 sequences appear in this sample, about 28% of them only once. The biggest ten clones account for roughly a tenth of the sample.

Study-level results and caveats: Bulk unsorted PBMC profiling prevented conclusive comparison of naive and antigen-experienced compartments. As age increased, observed TCR beta diversity per million T cells dropped in a roughly linear way, and a significant reduction was already evident by age about 36. Because the CMV infection status of the donors was unknown, age-related changes in expanded clonotypes may potentially have been confounded. Estimates of total diversity from one million sequenced T cells were regarded as lower bounds and underestimates. Compared with the aged group, the long-lived group had more naive CD4+ T cells, fewer expanded clones and increased TCR diversity, suggesting age selection. The percentage of naive T cells measured by flow cytometry correlated strongly with observed TCR beta diversity.

According to the germline V gene (reference sequence), CDR1 reads SEHNR and CDR2 reads FQNEAQ. V is pared back by 1 base and J by 0 bases, with 13 bases lying between the germline termini. Including the terminal cysteine and phenylalanine, the CDR3 comprises 16 residues. The DNA shown is the 48-base CDR3, in frame from base 1. Donors were 30 to 45 systemically healthy Caucasian individuals from Russia aged roughly 6 to 100 years. Approximately 10 milliliters of peripheral blood were collected from each donor into EDTA-treated Vacutainer tubes. PBMCs were isolated by Ficoll-Paque density-gradient centrifugation, with at least 7 million obtained per sample. Total RNA, at least 6 micrograms per sample, was extracted from PBMCs with Trizol reagent. The percentages of naive CD45RAhigh/CD27high T cells were determined by flow cytometry on a PBMC aliquot from every donor. A note on this clonotype: Its antigen remains undetermined. Qualities for individual bases were not recorded, and no much larger clone is one base off.

Another study also made use of these data, one on T cells of mothers and their children. As the second study states: Donors were nine systemically healthy Caucasian individuals: three mothers and their six children. cDNA synthesis consumed the entire amount of extracted RNA, loaded at around 1.5 ug RNA in each 15 ul reaction. In the second PCR, the M1S primer added sample barcodes and 2-4 random nucleotides. Over 8.5 million TCR beta CDR3 reads came from each mother, compared with roughly 2.8 million reads from each child. In both related and unrelated pairs, thymic selection shapes the output of TCR recombination in a similar way, with inherited differences having only a minor effect. Normalized repertoire overlap was always slightly but never significantly higher in related than unrelated mother-child pairs. No persistent microchimeric T cell clones were found, with a detection sensitivity of around 100 clones per million clonotypes. In the study, deep NGS was used to compare the TCR beta repertoires of mothers and children, and features distinguishing related mother-child pairs from unrelated individuals were sought. Mothers averaged about 40 +/- 4 years of age and children averaged about 10 +/- 4 years. Libraries were sequenced on Illumina HiSeq 2000 with 100+100 nt paired-end reads after adapter ligation with NEBNext reagents. To prevent cross-contamination, the mother and child libraries were prepared a month apart and were sequenced in separate runs. For each donor, somewhere between about 450,000 and 2,000,000 distinct TCR beta clonotypes were identified. Naive TCR beta clonotypes were estimated from low-frequency clonotypes matched to each donor's FACS-determined naive share, without sorting.

Rearrangement joined TRBV7-9 to TRBJ2-7; the D gene cannot be resolved reliably. Sequencing was carried out using blood. The source is a woman between 40 and 55 years old in good health. Here is the DNA: TGTGCCAGCAGCTTAGAAAGGGTCTACACCTCCTACGAGCAGTACTTC. Translated, it gives CASSLERVYTSYEQYF.